This TCR beta chain derives from a study of blood T cell repertoires in COVID-19. Study overall: T cells, B-cell-depleted T cells, or PBMCs provided the cDNA or gDNA that served as material.

Per the original data handling: Using reference gene primer amplification, nucleated cell counts were estimated. The method was immunoSEQ multiplex PCR; TCRdb's version includes in-frame clones alone and lacks a portion of them. V and J calls and clone size follow that table, whereas D and trimming were derived from the DNA. The table lists around 140,000 clones, roughly 80% of them singletons. Germline-derived CDR1 and CDR2 are LGHDT and YNNKEL (reference sequence). V gave up 4 bases and J gave up 14 bases, with 9 bases separating them. The CDR3 consists of 11 residues. Sequencing used peripheral blood. This chain uses TRBV3-1 (or the pseudogene TRBV3-2) with TRBJ1-6; D might be TRBD1 (6 bases). The TCR originated in a human donor in a cohort sampled during active COVID-19. CDR3 sequence reads: CASSLRGSLHF. The CDR3 DNA follows: TGTGCCAGCAGCCTCAGGGGTTCCCTCCACTTT.